This TCR beta chain was recorded in a study of a mutant IDH1 vaccine in newly diagnosed glioma (dated by TCRdb to the early 2020s). Study-wide context: Eight vaccinations were administered to patients in weeks 1, 3, 5, 7, 11, 15, 19 and 23, corresponding to visits V03 through V10. Vaccination started 4-6 weeks after radiotherapy alone, or was given together with temozolomide cycles in the groups whose treatment included chemotherapy. The roughly 33 treated patients were 62.5% male and roughly 40% female, with a mean age of approximately 38 years. Prior to enrollment, patients had been given standard therapy consisting of radiotherapy alone, temozolomide alone, or radiochemotherapy with temozolomide, with the combination given to most patients. Peripheral blood was collected at six visits: V03 (baseline), V05, V07, V10, V12 and V13. For exploratory analyses, fewer than 30 treated patients had longitudinal TCRB deep sequencing done wherever samples were available. The investigation overall reported the following: Pseudoprogression appeared unrelated to alterations in the top peripheral T cell clonotypes detected by TCRB sequencing. Selection of PBMC samples for TCRB deep sequencing was based on availability. Across multiple MHC alleles, vaccine-induced immune responses were seen in more than 90% of patients. According to the authors, sample limitations meant that analyses of patient blood samples could not be reproduced.

The label giving this sample's time point can be read as: week 5, during vaccination. Each vaccine dose was 300 ug of a 20-mer mutant IDH1 peptide in Montanide, given subcutaneously with topical imiquimod. Newly diagnosed WHO grade 3 or 4 IDH1-mutant astrocytomas showing loss of nuclear ATRX were present in the donors. The samples were drawn from NOA16, a multicentre, single-arm, open-label phase I trial in Germany that tested a mutant IDH1 peptide vaccine in humans for the first time. Genomic DNA for TCRB sequencing was isolated from EDTA blood with the DNeasy Blood and Tissue Kit. Receptor libraries were prepared by the immunoSEQ multiplex PCR assay. Following the manufacturer's protocol, the hsTCRB Kit was used to amplify rearranged TCR beta chain sequences. An Illumina MiSeq was used to sequence the TCRB libraries. Regarding the original processing steps: The proprietary platform of the kit vendor was used for demultiplexing, trimming and gene mapping. Held by TCRdb, this immuneACCESS table contains in-frame sequences only and omits some clones. Under half of the omission traces to an unresolved V gene where checked; the cause of the rest is unknown. Clone size and the V and J calls come from that table; the DNA yielded D and trimming. This sample lists over 50,000 clones; over 70% were detected once. In total, the top ten clones hold about 3.4% of the sample.

CDR1 and CDR2 (KGHSY, FQNENV) derive from the germline V gene. The CDR3 runs 17 amino acids, cysteine and phenylalanine included. The retained sequence is limited to the CDR3, 51 bases, with the frame set at the first base. The V end gives up 3 bases and the J end 10 bases, leaving 15 bases in the junction not matched to a gene. As to this clone: Which antigen it targets is not known. Base-call qualities are not available, and no considerably larger clone is one nucleotide away.

The sample consisted of PBMCs, taken from a glioma patient whose treatment included an IDH1 peptide vaccine. This chain joins TRBV16 to TRBJ1-6; the junction holds 7 bases that match TRBD1. This receptor was obtained from a man aged 25 to 40 with glioma. Here is the DNA: TGTGCCAGCAGCCAGACAGGGTCTGGGGCGGGGTACTCACCCCTCCACTTT. Its protein reads: CASSQTGSGAGYSPLHF.